This entry lists 26 T cell receptor beta chains sequenced from one sample in a study of OX40 agonist ivuxolimab in advanced cancers. This table comes from immunoSEQ multiplex PCR, and its TCRdb copy is limited to in-frame clones, with some not included. The table shows around 64,000 clones, with around 93% occurring only once. Sequencing was performed on CD4+ or CD8+ T cells sorted from blood, taken in a trial of the OX40 agonist ivuxolimab. These receptor sequences come from an adult with an advanced solid tumor such as melanoma, head and neck, liver or kidney cancer.

V is TRBV4-1 and J is TRBJ2-5; D is possibly TRBD2 (6 bases). Germline V gene data show CDR1 as MGHRA and CDR2 as YSYEKL. With 0 bases removed from V and 11 bases from J, the gap between germline ends came to 22 bases. The CDR3 spans 16 residues. The CDR3 region is CASSQDVVGGLEEQYF. Written as DNA, the CDR3 is TGCGCCAGCAGCCAAGATGTAGTGGGAGGACTCGAGGAGCAGTACTTC.

The CDR3 sequence is CASSLVPGGAYEQYF. The CDR3 DNA sequence: TGCGCCAGCAGCTTGGTTCCCGGAGGGGCCTACGAGCAGTACTTC. V gene TRBV5-1 combines with J gene TRBJ2-7; weak D call: TRBD2 (6 bases). Trimming removed 0 bases from V and 2 bases from J, with 12 bases in between. The CDR3 loop spans 15 amino acids. CDR1 is SGHRS and CDR2 is YFSETQ in the germline V gene. The full variable domain, completed using reference TRBV5-1 and TRBJ2-7, is KAGVTQTPRYLIKTRGQQVTLSCSPISGHRSVSWYQQTPGQGLQFLFEYFSETQRNKGNFPGRFSGRQFSNSRSEMNVSTLELGDSALYLCASSLVPGGAYEQYFGPGTRLTVT.

The chain recombines TRBV4-3 with TRBJ1-1; D may be TRBD1 (5 bases). With 2 bases removed from V and 3 bases from J, the gap between germline ends came to 7 bases. The CDR3 is made up of 13 amino acids. Germline V gives CDR1 LGHNA, CDR2 YSLEER. The CDR3 coding sequence is TGCGCCAGCAGCCAATCGGGGGACACTGAAGCTTTCTTT. This sequence encodes CASSQSGDTEAFF.

The V call is TRBV2, the J call TRBJ2-7; D remains unclear. The germline CDR1 and CDR2 sequences are SNHLY and FYNNEI. The CDR3 covers 13 residues. Trimming took 7 bases from V and 1 from J, leaving 11 bases between them. In nucleotides, the CDR3 is TGTGCCAGCATGTCACCGCATTCCTACGAGCAGTACTTC. It yields the protein CASMSPHSYEQYF.

The chain is built from TRBV7-9 and TRBJ2-1; D is undetermined. CDR1 is SEHNR and CDR2 is FQNEAQ in the germline V gene (reference sequence). The CDR3 has 11 residues. The V end was cut by 5 bases, the J end by 9 bases, with 8 bases between. This chain's CDR3 is CASSPSGEQFF. The DNA for the CDR3 is TGTGCCAGCAGCCCCTCGGGTGAGCAGTTCTTC.

This sequence joins TRBV27 and TRBJ2-1; 8 nucleotides agree with TRBD2. Germline V CDR1 and CDR2: MNHEY, SMNVEV (reference sequence). CDR3 size: 16 residues. The J segment lost 1 base and the V segment lost 5 bases, leaving 7 bases of the junction unmatched. Written as DNA, the CDR3 is TGTGCCAGCAGTGCACTAGCGGACTTATCCTACAATGAGCAGTTCTTC. Its translation: CASSALADLSYNEQFF.

This chain uses TRBV28 with TRBJ2-3; D gene ambiguous. The CDR3 sequence is 16 residues long. The germline V and J ends were trimmed by 3 bases and 1 base, with 14 bases remaining between them. Per the germline V gene, CDR1 is MDHEN and CDR2 is SYDVKM. Written as DNA, the CDR3 is TGTGCCAGCAGTTTCCCCGCCGCAGTTGGCACAGATACGCAGTATTTT. This gives the protein CASSFPAAVGTDTQYF. Complete variable domain (other parts from reference TRBV28 and TRBJ2-3): DVKVTQSSRYLVKRTGEKVFLECVQDMDHENMFWYRQDPGLGLRLIYFSYDVKMKEKGDIPEGYSVSREKKERFSLILESASTNQTSMYLCASSFPAAVGTDTQYFGPGTRLTVL.

The V and J genes are TRBV9 and TRBJ1-2; TRBD1 matches 12 bases. Germline trimming cut 7 bases from V and 6 bases from J; bases unmatched to any gene: 4. The CDR3 length is 13 residues. Germline V gene sequence: CDR1 SGDLS, CDR2 YYNGEE. This chain's CDR3 is CASRGTGGHGYTF. The CDR3 nucleotides are TGTGCCAGCCGAGGGACAGGGGGCCATGGCTACACCTTC.

The chain recombines TRBV18 with TRBJ1-5, with D possibly TRBD1 on 6 matching bases. V lost 6 bases and J lost 0, with 15 bases in between. The CDR3 runs 16 residues. The germline gives CDR1 KGHSH, CDR2 LQKENI. CDR3 nucleotide sequence: TGTGCCAGCTCCGCCCGGGACATCGATAGCAATCAGCCCCAGCATTTT. Encoded protein: CASSARDIDSNQPQHF.

This chain uses TRBV25-1 with TRBJ1-2; the match to TRBD1 covers 8 bases. V lost 7 bases and J lost 2; bases outside the gene matches: 6. This CDR3 is built from 14 residues. CDR1 is MGHDK, CDR2 SYGVNS, per germline. The CDR3 DNA reads as TGTGCCAGCATTCAGACAGGGGCGAACTATGGCTACACCTTC. Translation gives CASIQTGANYGYTF.

The genes are TRBV5-6 and TRBJ1-5; 8 nucleotides agree with TRBD1. The junction had 6 bases not matched to a gene; V was cut back by 1 base and J by 3 bases. Germline CDR1 SGHDT, CDR2 YYEEEE. This CDR3 is built from 16 residues. As DNA, the CDR3 is TGTGCCAGCAGCTTGAGCCAGGGGGCCCCCAATCAGCCCCAGCATTTT. Translated, it gives CASSLSQGAPNQPQHF.

The rearrangement uses TRBV28 and TRBJ1-1; 7 bases are a match to TRBD1. This CDR3 is built from 15 residues. CDR1 and CDR2 from the germline V gene are MDHEN and SYDVKM. V was pared by 5 bases and J by 1 base, with 7 bases of the junction left unmatched. CDR3 sequence: CASSLTTGPNTEAFF. DNA for the CDR3: TGTGCCAGCAGTCTGACGACAGGGCCGAACACTGAAGCTTTCTTT.

The chain is built from TRBV30 and TRBJ2-5, with 7 bases lining up with TRBD2. The CDR3 sequence is 12 residues long. V trimming: 1 base; J trimming: 7 bases; junction bases outside the gene matches: 3. Germline V gene data show CDR1 as GTSNPN and CDR2 as SVGIG (reference sequence). The CDR3 DNA follows: TGTGCCTGGAGTGGAGGGAGGGTGACCCAGTACTTC. This encodes CAWSGGRVTQYF.

The chain couples TRBV10-3 to TRBJ2-1; TRBD2 might be the D (5 bases). V shed 5 bases and J shed 0 bases, with 8 bases lying between them. From germline, CDR1 is ENHRY and CDR2 SYGVKD. This CDR3 region has 14 residues. The chain's CDR3 is CAISRESSYNEQFF. CDR3 coding DNA: TGTGCCATCAGTAGGGAGAGCTCCTACAATGAGCAGTTCTTC.

This clone was found once. V usage is TRBV7-2 and J usage is TRBJ2-2; 9 bases agree with TRBD1. The V segment lost 5 bases and the J segment 9 bases; nucleotides outside the gene matches: 7. The CDR3 extends over 14 amino acids. CDR1 is SGHTA, CDR2 FQGNSA, per germline. This chain's CDR3 is CASSEGQGTWELFF. CDR3 DNA: TGTGCCAGCAGCGAAGGACAGGGGACCTGGGAGCTGTTTTTT.

In DNA form, the CDR3 reads TGTGCCAGCTCCCCGCCTACCTCGGATGAGCAGTTCTTC. Its protein is CASSPPTSDEQFF. J is TRBJ2-1 and V is TRBV18; D is unclear. Germline CDR1 is KGHSH and CDR2 is LQKENI. Trimming shortened V by 6 bases and J by 8 bases, and 14 bases separated the two germline ends. The length of the CDR3 is 13 residues.

As concerns this clone: At one end, the junction sequence differs from germline, possibly due to a read error. This chain joins TRBV13 and TRBJ1-1; the D gene is possibly TRBD1 (6 bases). Germline V gene lookup returns CDR1 PRHDT and CDR2 FYEKMQ (reference sequence). There are 17 residues in the CDR3. The CDR3 region has the DNA TGTGCCAGCAGCCTAGGCCCCACAGGGACCATGAACACTGAAGCTTTCTTT. Its protein is CASSLGPTGTMNTEAFF.

The chain employs TRBV18 and TRBJ2-7; D tentatively reads TRBD1 or TRBD2 (5 bases each). Between the trimmed V and J ends, which lost 3 bases and 3 bases, there was a span of 15 bases. Germline CDR1 KGHSH, CDR2 LQKENI. The CDR3 totals 15 residues. The DNA for the CDR3 is TGTGCCAGCTCACCTGGGGGAGACCTTCACTACGAGCAGTACTTC. Protein: CASSPGGDLHYEQYF. Using reference TRBV18 and TRBJ2-7 for the parts outside the CDR3, the full variable domain is NAGVMQNPRHLVRRRGQEARLRCSPMKGHSHVYWYRQLPEEGLKFMVYLQKENIIDESGMPKERFSAEFPKEGPSILRIQQVVRGDSAAYFCASSPGGDLHYEQYFGPGTRLTVT.

This chain connects TRBV9 to TRBJ2-7, with 9 bases aligning to TRBD2. Germline assignment: CDR1 SGDLS and CDR2 YYNGEE. V trimming: 4 bases; J trimming: 0 bases; junction bases outside the gene matches: 5. The CDR3 spans 15 residues. CDR3 bases: TGTGCCAGCAGCCCCCCAGCGGGAGGCTCCTACGAGCAGTACTTC. This sequence encodes CASSPPAGGSYEQYF.

V and J are TRBV19 and TRBJ2-5, with D unresolved. The V gene's germline CDR1 is LNHDA and CDR2 SQIVND (reference sequence). The CDR3 is made up of 11 amino acids. V gave up 7 bases and J gave up 6 bases, with 9 bases separating them. The CDR3 nucleotides read TGTGCCAGTAAGGAACGTCAGACCCAGTACTTC. Translating it yields CASKERQTQYF.

The chain couples TRBV4-1 to TRBJ1-5; weak D call: TRBD1 (5 bases). This CDR3 has 14 amino acids. The germline V gene has CDR1 MGHRA and CDR2 YSYEKL. V lost 0 bases, J lost 6 bases, and 9 bases lay in between. The CDR3 loop is CASSQDKGVQPQHF. CDR3 bases: TGCGCCAGCAGCCAAGATAAAGGGGTTCAGCCCCAGCATTTT.

This chain joins TRBV7-2 and TRBJ2-3; no clear D. The CDR3 loop spans 13 amino acids. Germline CDR1 is SGHTA and CDR2 is FQGNSA. Trimming removed 7 bases at V and 5 bases at J, with 13 bases between. CDR3 residues: CASTSHSIDTQYF. DNA of the CDR3: TGTGCCAGCACCTCCCACTCTATAGATACGCAGTATTTT.

This chain links TRBV6-5 with TRBJ2-7; D call uncertain. Trimming took 7 bases from V and 0 from J, leaving 13 bases between them. Per germline, CDR1 MNHEY and CDR2 SVGAGI. CDR3 length equals 14 residues. The CDR3 spells CASTSEWSSYEQYF. The CDR3 DNA sequence: TGTGCCAGCACATCCGAGTGGAGCTCCTACGAGCAGTACTTC.

V gene TRBV4-1 combines with J gene TRBJ1-6, with 7 bases lining up with TRBD1. The length of the CDR3 is 17 residues. Trimming took 0 bases from V and 0 from J; bases not matched to a gene: 2. From germline, CDR1 is MGHRA and CDR2 YSYEKL. CDR3 region: CASSQEGGFSYNSPLHF. The CDR3, as DNA: TGCGCCAGCAGCCAAGAAGGGGGCTTCTCCTATAATTCACCCCTCCACTTT.

The chain's CDR3 is CASRTSWEAYEQYF. The CDR3 bases are TGTGCCAGTAGAACAAGTTGGGAAGCCTACGAGCAGTACTTC. The chain carries TRBV19 and TRBJ2-7; D remains ambiguous. The V and J ends lost 6 bases and 2 bases respectively, with 14 bases between them. Germline V gives CDR1 LNHDA, CDR2 SQIVND (reference sequence). The CDR3 length is 14 residues.

The gene calls are TRBV2 and TRBJ2-6; TRBD1 aligns across 10 bases. This CDR3 contains 16 residues. J lost 3 bases, V lost 6 bases, and 5 bases had no gene match. CDR1 SNHLY and CDR2 FYNNEI come from the germline V gene. CDR3 sequence (DNA): TGTGCCAGCAGCGGGACAGGGGTTGGTGGGGCCAACGTCCTGACTTTC. It yields the protein CASSGTGVGGANVLTF.